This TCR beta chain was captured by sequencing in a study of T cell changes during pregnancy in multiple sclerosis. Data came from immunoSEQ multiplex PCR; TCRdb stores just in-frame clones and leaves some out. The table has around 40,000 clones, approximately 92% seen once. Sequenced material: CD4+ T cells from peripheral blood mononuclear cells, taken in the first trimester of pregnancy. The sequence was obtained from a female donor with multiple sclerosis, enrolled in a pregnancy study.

CDR3 region: CASGLGQMNTEAFF. The CDR3 DNA sequence: TGTGCTAGTGGTTTGGGACAGATGAACACTGAAGCTTTCTTT. The rearrangement links TRBV12-5 to TRBJ1-1, with D possibly matching TRBD1 (5 bases). The CDR3 extends over 14 amino acids. Trimming left V 1 base short and J 0 bases short, with 6 bases between. Germline V gene data show CDR1 as LGHNT and CDR2 as FRNRAP.